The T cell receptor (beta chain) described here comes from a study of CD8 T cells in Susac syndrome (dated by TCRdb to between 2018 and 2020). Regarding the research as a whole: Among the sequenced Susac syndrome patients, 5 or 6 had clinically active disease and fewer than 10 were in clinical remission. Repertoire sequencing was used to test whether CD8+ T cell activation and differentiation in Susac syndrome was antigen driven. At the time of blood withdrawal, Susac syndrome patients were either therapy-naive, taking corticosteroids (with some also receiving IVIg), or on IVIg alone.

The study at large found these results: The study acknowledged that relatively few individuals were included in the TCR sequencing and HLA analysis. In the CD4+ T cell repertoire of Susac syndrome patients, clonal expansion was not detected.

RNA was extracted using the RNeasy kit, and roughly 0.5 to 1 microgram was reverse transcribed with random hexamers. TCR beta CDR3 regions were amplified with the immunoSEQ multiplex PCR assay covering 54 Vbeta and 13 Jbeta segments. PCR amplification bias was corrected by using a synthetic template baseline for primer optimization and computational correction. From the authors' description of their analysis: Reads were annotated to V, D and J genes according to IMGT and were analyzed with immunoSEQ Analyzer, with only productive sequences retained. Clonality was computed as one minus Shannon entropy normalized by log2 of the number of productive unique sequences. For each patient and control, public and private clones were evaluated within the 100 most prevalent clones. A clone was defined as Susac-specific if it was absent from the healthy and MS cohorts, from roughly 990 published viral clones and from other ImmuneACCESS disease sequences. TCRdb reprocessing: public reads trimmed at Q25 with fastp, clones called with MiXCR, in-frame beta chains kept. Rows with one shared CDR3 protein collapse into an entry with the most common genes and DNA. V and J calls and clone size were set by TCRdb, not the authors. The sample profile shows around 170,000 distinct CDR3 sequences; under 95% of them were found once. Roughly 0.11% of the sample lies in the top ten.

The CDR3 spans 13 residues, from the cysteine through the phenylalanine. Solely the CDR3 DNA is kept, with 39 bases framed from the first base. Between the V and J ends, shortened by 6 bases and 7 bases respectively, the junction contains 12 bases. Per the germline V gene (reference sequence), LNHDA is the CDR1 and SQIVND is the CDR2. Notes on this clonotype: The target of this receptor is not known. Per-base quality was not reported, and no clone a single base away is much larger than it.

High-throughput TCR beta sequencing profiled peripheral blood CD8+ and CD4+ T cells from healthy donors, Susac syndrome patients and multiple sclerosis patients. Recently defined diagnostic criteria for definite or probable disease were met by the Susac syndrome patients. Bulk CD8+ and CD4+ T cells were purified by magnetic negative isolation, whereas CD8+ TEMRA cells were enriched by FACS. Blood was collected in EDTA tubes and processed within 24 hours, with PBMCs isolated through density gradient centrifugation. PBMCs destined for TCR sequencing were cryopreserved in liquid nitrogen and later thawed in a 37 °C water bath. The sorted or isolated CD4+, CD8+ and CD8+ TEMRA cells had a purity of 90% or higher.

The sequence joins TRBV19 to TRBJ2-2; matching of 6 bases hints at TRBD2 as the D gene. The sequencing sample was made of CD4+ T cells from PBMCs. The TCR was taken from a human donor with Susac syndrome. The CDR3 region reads CASSRTGDGELFF. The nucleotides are TGTGCCAGTAGCCGAACGGGGGACGGGGAGCTGTTTTTT.